This T cell receptor beta chain is drawn from a study of immune evolution from preneoplasia to lung adenocarcinoma (dated by TCRdb to the early 2020s). About the full investigation: No AAH lesions showed HLA loss of heterozygosity, compared with 5.5% to 8% of AIS, around 16% of MIA and approximately 34% of ADC lesions. The study used immune gene expression, TCR sequencing and multiplex immunofluorescence to profile the immune contexture of lung adenocarcinoma precursors and invasive adenocarcinoma. Resected precursor lesions (AAH, AIS, MIA) and invasive adenocarcinomas were compared with paired morphologically normal lung tissue. Sample size was based on specimen availability rather than a prior power calculation. The immune data were combined with whole exome sequencing and methylation data from the same cohort of nodules. The overall cohort comprised 45 to 55 patients with pulmonary nodules who underwent surgical resection. A total of over 50 patients contributed TCR sequencing data. It was reported in the study that about 100 samples were used for TCR sequencing. POLYSOLVER was used to infer Class I HLA alleles from exome data, and LOHHLA was used to detect allele-specific HLA loss.

The immunoSEQ hsTCRbeta Kit was used to sequence TCR beta CDR3 regions from DNA. The study's processing was this. The ImmunoSEQ Analyzer was used to analyse the TCR sequencing data. T cell clonality was defined as 1 minus Pielou's evenness computed on productive rearrangements. T cell diversity was measured with the inverse Simpson index on productive templates. T cell density was defined as TCR beta template counts normalized to usable DNA, with usable DNA estimated by amplification and sequencing of housekeeping genes. Two-sided Kruskal-Wallis tests were used to compare TCR metrics across histologic stages. TCRdb's version of the immuneACCESS table is confined to in-frame rearrangements and falls short of the full clone set. An unresolved V gene accounts for under half of the shortfall where checked; the remainder is of unknown origin. V, J and clone size are taken as reported in that table, and D and trimming were inferred from the DNA itself. The sample profile shows 35,000 to 40,000 clones; roughly four fifths of them were found once. The ten top clones hold about 6% of the sample.

This clone was counted between two and nine times. What antigen it recognizes has not been identified. No clone much larger than this one lies a single base away; base qualities are absent. Other DNA sequences in the sample encode the same CDR3. Study-level results and caveats: Findings were based on association rather than direct causation; larger cohorts with long-term follow-up and longitudinal biopsies were deemed needed. The highest top T cell clone frequencies were observed in normal lung, and a progressive decrease in top T cell clone frequencies appeared to occur from AAH through AIS, MIA and invasive adenocarcinoma. The highest clonality was observed in normal lung, whereas higher T cell density and diversity but lower clonality appeared to be present in later-stage lesions. All patients were from Japan and China, so applicability to Western populations was uncertain. Compared with EGFR-mutant or double wild-type lesions, KRAS-mutant nodules had the highest T cell clonality.

The CDR3 numbers 13 residues from cysteine through phenylalanine. Only the CDR3 DNA is retained, 39 bases long and in frame from the first base. V trim: 8 bases; J trim: 3 bases; unmatched bases: 6. CDR1 is given as MNHEY and CDR2 as SVGAGI, both from the germline V gene. Between about 2014 and 2017, the patients underwent resection in either Japan or China. Two lung cancer pathologists independently confirmed the histologic diagnosis of each case on H&E slides. Premalignant or tumor cells were enriched for nucleic acid extraction by macro-dissection performed after pathologic assessment. FFPE tissue was used for DNA isolation with the AllPrep DNA/RNA FFPE Kit.

Input material: FFPE invasive lung adenocarcinoma tissue. In light of the paper, this sample's cell subset or site label describes: frankly invasive lung adenocarcinoma (ADC). In this chain, TRBV6-5 is recombined with TRBJ2-7; a stretch of 8 junction bases matches TRBD2. The receptor's source is a person aged 55 to 75 with lung adenocarcinoma. The CDR3 sequence is CASRLAGRYEQYF. In nucleotides, the sequence is TGTGCCAGCCGGTTAGCGGGGCGCTACGAGCAGTACTTC.